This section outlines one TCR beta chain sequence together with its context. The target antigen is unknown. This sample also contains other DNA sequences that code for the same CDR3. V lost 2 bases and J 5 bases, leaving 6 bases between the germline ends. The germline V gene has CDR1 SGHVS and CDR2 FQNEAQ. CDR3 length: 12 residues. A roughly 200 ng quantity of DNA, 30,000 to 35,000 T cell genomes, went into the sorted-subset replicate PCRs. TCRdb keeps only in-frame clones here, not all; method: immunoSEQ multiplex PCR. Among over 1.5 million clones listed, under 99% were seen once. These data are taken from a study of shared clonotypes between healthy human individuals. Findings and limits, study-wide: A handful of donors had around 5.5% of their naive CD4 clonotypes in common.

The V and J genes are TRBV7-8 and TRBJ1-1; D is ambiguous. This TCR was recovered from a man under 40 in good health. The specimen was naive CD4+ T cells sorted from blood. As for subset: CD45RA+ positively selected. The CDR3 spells CASSLSRTEAFF. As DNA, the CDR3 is TGTGCCAGCAGCTTATCCCGGACTGAAGCTTTCTTT.